A selection of T cell receptor beta chains follows, all from one sample in a study of CD8 T cells in Susac syndrome. TCRdb fed the immunoSEQ multiplex PCR reads into MiXCR, producing one record per CDR3 protein. This table has 150,000 to 200,000 distinct CDR3 sequences, just under 95% appearing once. The specimen sequenced was CD4+ T cells from PBMCs. The source of these receptors is a human donor in good health. The CDR3 runs from the conserved cysteine through the conserved F or W. The order of the fields is D gene, V gene, J gene, clone size, CDR3 DNA, CDR3 protein. D genes are given only for firm matches. Clone size appears in some rows only: once, few, many, or a class for an expanded clone.

>-|TRBV6-2/TRBV6-3|TRBJ2-6|-
TGTGCCAGCAGTTGGAGGGGAGGGGCCAACGTCCTGACTTTC
CASSWRGGANVLTF
>-|TRBV18|TRBJ2-3|few
TGTGCCAGCTCACCTCGCGACAGTCGCACAGATACGCAGTATTTT
CASSPRDSRTDTQYF
>-|TRBV3-1|TRBJ2-3|once
TGTGCCAGCAGCCAAGCCCGGAGGACAGATACGCAGTATTTT
CASSQARRTDTQYF
>TRBD2|TRBV20-1|TRBJ2-3|-
TGCAGTGCTAGACCACTAGCGGGGACCACAGATACGCAGTATTTT
CSARPLAGTTDTQYF
>TRBD2|TRBV30|TRBJ2-2|-
TGTGCCTGCCAAGGGACTACGAACACCGGGGAGCTGTTTTTT
CACQGTTNTGELFF
>-|TRBV9|TRBJ1-1|once
TGTGCCAGCAGCGTAGACGGAGGGTTAAACACTGAAGCTTTCTTT
CASSVDGGLNTEAFF
>TRBD1|TRBV29-1|TRBJ2-7|few
TGCAGCGTTGCGGGGTCAGGGGGCGGCTACGAGCAGTACTTC
CSVAGSGGGYEQYF
>-|TRBV4-3|TRBJ2-2|-
TGCGCCAGCAGCCAAGATCGGGGGGCCTTCGGGACCGGGGAGCTGTTTTTT
CASSQDRGAFGTGELFF
>-|TRBV5-1|TRBJ2-1|-
TGCGCCAGCAGCTATGATTCGCCTGAGCAGTTCTTC
CASSYDSPEQFF
>-|TRBV20-1|TRBJ2-5|-
TGCAGTGCCCCCTCGAGGTGGGGGGAGGAGACCCAGTACTTC
CSAPSRWGEETQYF
>-|TRBV7-2|TRBJ2-3|-
TGTGCCAGCAGCTTAGCTCAACCAGGGGCGACGCAGTATTTT
CASSLAQPGATQYF
>-|TRBV12-3/TRBV12-4|TRBJ1-6|-
TGTGCCAGCAGCGGACAGTATAATTCACCCCTCCACTTT
CASSGQYNSPLHF
>TRBD1|TRBV18|TRBJ2-7|-
TGTGCCAGCTCCCCCGGACAGGGAGGCGCCTACGAGCAGTACTTC
CASSPGQGGAYEQYF
>TRBD1|TRBV29-1|TRBJ2-5|-
TGCAGCGCCCGGACAGGGGGGACCCAAGAGACCCAGTACTTC
CSARTGGTQETQYF
>-|TRBV29-1|TRBJ2-7|-
TGCAGCGCCGATGCCGTTGGGTCCGACGAGCAGTACTTC
CSADAVGSDEQYF
>-|TRBV3-1|TRBJ2-7|-
TGTGCCAGCAGCCAAGCAGGACCCTACGAGCAGTACTTC
CASSQAGPYEQYF
>TRBD1|TRBV19|TRBJ1-5|-
TGTGCCAGTAGTATGTTGGGACAGACTCGCCATCAGCCCCAGCATTTT
CASSMLGQTRHQPQHF
>-|TRBV29-1|TRBJ1-6|-
TGCAGCGTTGGATCGTCCTATAATTCACCCCTCCACTTT
CSVGSSYNSPLHF
>TRBD1|TRBV9|TRBJ1-1|-
TGTGCCAGCAGCGCCCACCCGGACAGGGTCACTGAAGCTTTCTTT
CASSAHPDRVTEAFF
>-|TRBV7-2|TRBJ1-1|-
TGTGCCAGCAGCCGCAGTATTGAAGCTTTCTTT
CASSRSIEAFF
>-|TRBV7-9|TRBJ1-3|-
TGTGCCAGCACCCAGCAGGGAGTTGCTGGAAACACCATATATTTT
CASTQQGVAGNTIYF
>-|TRBV12-3/TRBV12-4|TRBJ2-1|-
TGTGCCAGCAATGGCCGCTGGGACGGCGGTTACAATGAGCAGTTCTTC
CASNGRWDGGYNEQFF
>TRBD1|TRBV12-3/TRBV12-4|TRBJ1-2|-
TGTGCCAGCAGTCTTCTAATGGGACAGGGGGCGCTTGGCTACACCTTC
CASSLLMGQGALGYTF
>TRBD1|TRBV5-4|TRBJ2-5|-
TGTGCCAGCAGCTTGGGGGGACAGGGGGCAGAGACCCAGTACTTC
CASSLGGQGAETQYF
>TRBD1|TRBV5-1|TRBJ2-1|-
TGCGCCAGCAGCTTGGAGACAGGGTTCTACGATGAGCAGTTCTTC
CASSLETGFYDEQFF
>-|TRBV14|TRBJ2-7|once
TGTGCCAGCAGCCAAGGAGTGTTTTACGAGCAGTACTTC
CASSQGVFYEQYF
>-|TRBV29-1|TRBJ2-3|-
TGCAGCGTTGAACAAAAAGGGGAGGGGGTTAATACGCAGTATTTT
CSVEQKGEGVNTQYF
>-|TRBV7-8|TRBJ2-1|-
TGTGCCAGCAGCCCCGGGGGACAGAGTTACAATGAGCAGTTCTTC
CASSPGGQSYNEQFF
>TRBD1|TRBV9|TRBJ2-1|-
TGTGCCAGCAGCTCCGGGACAGGTTCGTACAATGAGCAGTTCTTC
CASSSGTGSYNEQFF
>-|TRBV18|TRBJ1-1|once
TGTGCCAGCTCTCAGAGGACTGGGGTCACTGAAGCTTTCTTT
CASSQRTGVTEAFF
>-|TRBV30|TRBJ2-2|-
TGTGCCTACTCCAGGGTCTCGAACACCGGGGAGCTGTTTTTT
CAYSRVSNTGELFF
>TRBD1|TRBV6-2/TRBV6-3|TRBJ2-1|-
TGTGCCAGCAGTTACCTAGTTCAGGGGGCCTACAATGAGCAGTTCTTC
CASSYLVQGAYNEQFF
>-|TRBV20-1|TRBJ1-2|-
TGCAGTGCTAGATTATCGGGATCGGTGGAGGACACCTTC
CSARLSGSVEDTF
>-|TRBV6-2/TRBV6-3|TRBJ1-2|-
TGTGCCAGCAGTTACGAAGGGAGCCGGACCTATGGCTACACCTTC
CASSYEGSRTYGYTF
>-|TRBV7-2|TRBJ2-2|-
TGTGCCAGCAGCTCCTACACCGGGGAGCTGTTTTTT
CASSSYTGELFF
>-|TRBV20-1|TRBJ1-5|-
TGCAGTGCTAGAGATTCGGGCTATCAGCCCCAGCATTTT
CSARDSGYQPQHF
>TRBD1|TRBV12-3/TRBV12-4|TRBJ1-5|-
TGTGCCAGCAGTTTTACTGGGACAGGGACCGGCAATCAGCCCCAGCATTTT
CASSFTGTGTGNQPQHF
>TRBD2|TRBV7-2|TRBJ2-3|-
TGTGCCAGCAGAACTGGGACTAGCGGACCATTGGATACGCAGTATTTT
CASRTGTSGPLDTQYF
>TRBD1|TRBV20-1|TRBJ2-3|-
TGCAGTGCTAGAGTGGTAGGGGGCGCCTCGGATACGCAGTATTTT
CSARVVGGASDTQYF
>TRBD2|TRBV20-1|TRBJ2-5|-
TGCAGTGCTTGGACTAGGGGAGAGACCCAGTACTTC
CSAWTRGETQYF
>TRBD1|TRBV29-1|TRBJ2-5|-
TGCAGCGTTGAGGACAGGGCCGGGTTGGCCCAGTACTTC
CSVEDRAGLAQYF
>-|TRBV20-1|TRBJ1-1|-
TGCAGTGCTACCAAGGGGGGCATGAACACTGAAGCTTTCTTT
CSATKGGMNTEAFF
>-|TRBV20-1|TRBJ2-3|-
TGCAGTGCTAGCTTCCCCGGTCGAACGCAGTATTTT
CSASFPGRTQYF